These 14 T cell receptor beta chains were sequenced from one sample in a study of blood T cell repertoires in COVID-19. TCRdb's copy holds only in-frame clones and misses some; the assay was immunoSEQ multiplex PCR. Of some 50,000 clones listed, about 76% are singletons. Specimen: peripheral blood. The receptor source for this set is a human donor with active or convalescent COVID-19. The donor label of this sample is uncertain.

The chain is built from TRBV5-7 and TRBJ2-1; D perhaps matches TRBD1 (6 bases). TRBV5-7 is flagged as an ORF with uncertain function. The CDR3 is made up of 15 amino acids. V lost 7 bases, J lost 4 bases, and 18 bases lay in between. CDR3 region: CASGFSGAFYNEQFF. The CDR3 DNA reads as TGTGCCAGCGGATTCTCAGGGGCGTTTTACAATGAGCAGTTCTTC.

The DNA for the CDR3 is TGTGCCAGCAGCTTAGTGGGTATACTAGCTACCTACGAGCAGTACTTC. It codes for CASSLVGILATYEQYF. The chain uses TRBV7-8 and TRBJ2-7; a weak D match, TRBD2 (6 bases). The CDR3 length is 16 residues. Germline assignment: CDR1 SGHVS and CDR2 FQNEAQ. Trimming left V 1 base short and J 2 bases short, with 15 bases between.

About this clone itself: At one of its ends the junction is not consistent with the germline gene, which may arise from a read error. CDR3 coding DNA: TGTGCTAGCAGCGTCGGGACTAGCGGGGCCTACGAGCAGTACTTC. Translated, it gives CASSVGTSGAYEQYF. The chain has TRBV7-7 and TRBJ2-7; TRBD2 matches at 13 bases. Germline loops: CDR1 SSHAT, CDR2 FNYEAQ (reference sequence). CDR3 length equals 15 residues. The whole variable domain, remainder taken from reference TRBV7-7 and TRBJ2-7, is GAGVSQSPRYKVTKRGQDVTLRCDPISSHATLYWYQQALGQGPEFLTYFNYEAQPDKSGLPSDRFSAERPEGSISTLTIQRTEQRDSAMYRCASSVGTSGAYEQYFGPGTRLTVT.

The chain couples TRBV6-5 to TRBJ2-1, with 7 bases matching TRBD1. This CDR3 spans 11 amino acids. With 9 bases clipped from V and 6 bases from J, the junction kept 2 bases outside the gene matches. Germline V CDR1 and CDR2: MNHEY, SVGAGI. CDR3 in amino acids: CASDRANEQFF. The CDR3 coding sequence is TGTGCCAGTGACAGGGCCAATGAGCAGTTCTTC.

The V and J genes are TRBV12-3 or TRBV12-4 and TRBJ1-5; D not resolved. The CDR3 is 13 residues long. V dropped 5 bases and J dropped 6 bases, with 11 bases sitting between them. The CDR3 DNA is TGTGCCAGCAGTACGCTCGAGGGTCAGCCCCAGCATTTT. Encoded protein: CASSTLEGQPQHF.

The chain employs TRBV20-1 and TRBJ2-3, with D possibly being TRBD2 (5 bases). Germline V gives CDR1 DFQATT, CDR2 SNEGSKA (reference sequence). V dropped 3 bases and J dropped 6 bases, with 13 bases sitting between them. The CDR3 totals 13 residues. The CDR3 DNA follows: TGCAGTGCTAGTAAGTGGGAGTCGGATACGCAGTATTTT. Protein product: CSASKWESDTQYF.

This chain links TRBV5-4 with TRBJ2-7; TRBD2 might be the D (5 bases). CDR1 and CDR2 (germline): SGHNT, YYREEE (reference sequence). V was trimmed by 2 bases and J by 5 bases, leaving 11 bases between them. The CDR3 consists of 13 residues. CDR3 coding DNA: TGTGCCAGCAGCTTAACTAGGGAAGACGAGCAGTACTTC. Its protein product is CASSLTREDEQYF.

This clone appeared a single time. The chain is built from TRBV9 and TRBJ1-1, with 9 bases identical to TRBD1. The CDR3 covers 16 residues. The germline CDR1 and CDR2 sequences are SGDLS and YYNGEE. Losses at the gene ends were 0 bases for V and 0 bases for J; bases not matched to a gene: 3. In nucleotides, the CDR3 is TGTGCCAGCAGCGTAGTACAGGGGGCTATGAACACTGAAGCTTTCTTT. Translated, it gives CASSVVQGAMNTEAFF.

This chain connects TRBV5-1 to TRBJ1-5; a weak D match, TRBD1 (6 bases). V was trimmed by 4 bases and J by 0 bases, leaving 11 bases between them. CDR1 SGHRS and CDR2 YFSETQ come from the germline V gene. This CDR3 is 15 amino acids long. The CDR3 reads CASSPGQSSNQPQHF. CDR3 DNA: TGCGCCAGCAGCCCCGGACAGAGTAGCAATCAGCCCCAGCATTTT.

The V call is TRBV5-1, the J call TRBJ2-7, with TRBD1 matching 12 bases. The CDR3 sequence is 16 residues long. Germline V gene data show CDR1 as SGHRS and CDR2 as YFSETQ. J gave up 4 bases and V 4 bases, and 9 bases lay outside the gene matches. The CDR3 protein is CASSLQGQGAIYEQYF. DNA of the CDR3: TGCGCCAGCAGCCTGCAGGGACAGGGGGCGATTTACGAGCAGTACTTC.

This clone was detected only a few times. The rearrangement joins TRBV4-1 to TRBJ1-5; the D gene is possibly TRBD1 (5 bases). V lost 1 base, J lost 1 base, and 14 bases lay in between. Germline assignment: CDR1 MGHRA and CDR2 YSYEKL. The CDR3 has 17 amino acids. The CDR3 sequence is CASSQVGGGGSNQPQHF. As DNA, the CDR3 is TGCGCCAGCAGCCAAGTGGGGGGTGGGGGGAGCAATCAGCCCCAGCATTTT.

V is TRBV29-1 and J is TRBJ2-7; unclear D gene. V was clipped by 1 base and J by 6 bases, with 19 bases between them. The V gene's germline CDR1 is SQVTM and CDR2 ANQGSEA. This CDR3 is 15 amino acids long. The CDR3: CSVEGGGRLGREQYF. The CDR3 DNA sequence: TGCAGCGTTGAAGGTGGTGGGCGTTTGGGTCGCGAGCAGTACTTC.

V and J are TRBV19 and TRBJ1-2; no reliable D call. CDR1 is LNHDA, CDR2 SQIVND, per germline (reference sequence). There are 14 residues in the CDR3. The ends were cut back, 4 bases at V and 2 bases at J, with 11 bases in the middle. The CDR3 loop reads CASSTMASNYGYTF. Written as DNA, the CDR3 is TGTGCCAGTAGTACCATGGCTTCAAACTATGGCTACACCTTC.

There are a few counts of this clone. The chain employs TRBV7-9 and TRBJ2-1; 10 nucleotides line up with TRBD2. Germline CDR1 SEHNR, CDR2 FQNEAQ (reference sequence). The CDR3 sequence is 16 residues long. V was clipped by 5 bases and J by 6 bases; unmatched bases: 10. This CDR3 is CASSPPSAGGANEQFF. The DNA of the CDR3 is TGTGCCAGCAGCCCCCCCTCAGCGGGAGGGGCCAATGAGCAGTTCTTC.